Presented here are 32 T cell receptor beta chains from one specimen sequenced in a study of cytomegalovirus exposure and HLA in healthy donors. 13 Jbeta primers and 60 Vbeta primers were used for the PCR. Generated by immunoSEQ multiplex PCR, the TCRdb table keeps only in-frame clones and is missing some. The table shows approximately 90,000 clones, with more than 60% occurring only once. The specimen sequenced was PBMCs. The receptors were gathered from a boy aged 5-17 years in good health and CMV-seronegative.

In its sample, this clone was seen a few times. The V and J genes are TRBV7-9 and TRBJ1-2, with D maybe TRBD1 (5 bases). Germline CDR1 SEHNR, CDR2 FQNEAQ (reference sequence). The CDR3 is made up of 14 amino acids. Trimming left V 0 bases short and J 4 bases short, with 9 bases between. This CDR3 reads CASSLALQVYGYTF. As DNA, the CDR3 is TGTGCCAGCAGCTTAGCGCTACAGGTCTATGGCTACACCTTC.

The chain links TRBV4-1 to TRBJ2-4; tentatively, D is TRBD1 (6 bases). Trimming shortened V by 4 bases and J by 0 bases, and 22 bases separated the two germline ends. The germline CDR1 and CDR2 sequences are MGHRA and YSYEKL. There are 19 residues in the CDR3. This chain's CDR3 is CASSPLQGPGPLAKNIQYF. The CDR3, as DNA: TGCGCCAGCAGCCCCCTACAGGGACCGGGCCCTTTAGCCAAAAACATTCAGTACTTC.

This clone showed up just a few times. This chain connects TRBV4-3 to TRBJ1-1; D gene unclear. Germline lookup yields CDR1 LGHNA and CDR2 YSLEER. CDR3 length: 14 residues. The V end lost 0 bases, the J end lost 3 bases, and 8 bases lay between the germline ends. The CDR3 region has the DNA TGCGCCAGCAGCCAAGATCTGTCCTACACTGAAGCTTTCTTT. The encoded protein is CASSQDLSYTEAFF.

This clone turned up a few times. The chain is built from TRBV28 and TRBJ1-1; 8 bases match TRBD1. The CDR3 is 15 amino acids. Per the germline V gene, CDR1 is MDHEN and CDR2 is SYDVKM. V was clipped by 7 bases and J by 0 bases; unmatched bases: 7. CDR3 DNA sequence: TGTGCCAGCAATCCCGCGGACAGGGTGAACACTGAAGCTTTCTTT. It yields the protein CASNPADRVNTEAFF.

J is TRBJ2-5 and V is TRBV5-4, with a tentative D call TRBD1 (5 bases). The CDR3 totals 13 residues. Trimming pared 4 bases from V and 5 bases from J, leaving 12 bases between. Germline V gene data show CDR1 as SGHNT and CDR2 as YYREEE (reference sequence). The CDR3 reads CASSTDRRETQYF. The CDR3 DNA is TGTGCCAGCAGCACAGACAGAAGGGAGACCCAGTACTTC.

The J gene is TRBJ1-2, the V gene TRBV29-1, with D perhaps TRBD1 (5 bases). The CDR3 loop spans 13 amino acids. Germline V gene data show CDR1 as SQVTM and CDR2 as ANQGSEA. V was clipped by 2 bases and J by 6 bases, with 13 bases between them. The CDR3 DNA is TGCAGCGTTGAAAAATCAGGGTTCAATGGCTACACCTTC. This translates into CSVEKSGFNGYTF. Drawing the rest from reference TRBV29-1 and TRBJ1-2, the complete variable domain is SAVISQKPSRDICQRGTSLTIQCQVDSQVTMMFWYRQQPGQSLTLIATANQGSEATYESGFVIDKFPISRPNLTFSTLTVSNMSPEDSSIYLCSVEKSGFNGYTFGSGTRLTVV.

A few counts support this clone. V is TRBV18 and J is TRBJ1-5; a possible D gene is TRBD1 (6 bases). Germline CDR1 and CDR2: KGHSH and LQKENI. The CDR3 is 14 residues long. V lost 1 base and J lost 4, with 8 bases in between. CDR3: CASSPLQGNQPQHF. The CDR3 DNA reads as TGTGCCAGCTCACCACTACAGGGTAATCAGCCCCAGCATTTT.

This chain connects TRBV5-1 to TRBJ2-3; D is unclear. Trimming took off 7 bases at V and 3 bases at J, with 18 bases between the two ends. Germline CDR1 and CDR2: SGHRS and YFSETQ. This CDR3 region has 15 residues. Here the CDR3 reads CASRRRELRTDTQYF. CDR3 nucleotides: TGCGCCAGCCGCCGTCGTGAACTGAGAACAGATACGCAGTATTTT.

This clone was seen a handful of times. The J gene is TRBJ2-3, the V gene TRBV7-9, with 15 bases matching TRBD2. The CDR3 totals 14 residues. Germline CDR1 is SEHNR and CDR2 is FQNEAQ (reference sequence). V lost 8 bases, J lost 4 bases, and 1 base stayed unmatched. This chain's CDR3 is CASGLAGGSDTQYF. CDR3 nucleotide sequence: TGTGCCAGCGGACTAGCGGGAGGGTCAGATACGCAGTATTTT. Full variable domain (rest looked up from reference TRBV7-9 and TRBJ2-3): DTGVSQNPRHKITKRGQNVTFRCDPISEHNRLYWYRQTLGQGPEFLTYFQNEAQLEKSRLLSDRFSAERPKGSFSTLEIQRTEQGDSAMYLCASGLAGGSDTQYFGPGTRLTVL.

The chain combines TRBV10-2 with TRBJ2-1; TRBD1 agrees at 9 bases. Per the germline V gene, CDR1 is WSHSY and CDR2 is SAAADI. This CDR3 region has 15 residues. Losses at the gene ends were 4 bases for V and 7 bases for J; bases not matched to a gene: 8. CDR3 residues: CASSAPGTGLNEQFF. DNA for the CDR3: TGCGCCAGCAGTGCACCCGGGACAGGGTTGAATGAGCAGTTCTTC.

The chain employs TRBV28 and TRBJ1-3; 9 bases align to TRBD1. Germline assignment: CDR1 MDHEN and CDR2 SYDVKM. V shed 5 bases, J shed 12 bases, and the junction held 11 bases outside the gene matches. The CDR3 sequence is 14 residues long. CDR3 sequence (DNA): TGTGCCAGCAGTCCGCAGGGGACAGGGCGTCACATATATTTT. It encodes CASSPQGTGRHIYF. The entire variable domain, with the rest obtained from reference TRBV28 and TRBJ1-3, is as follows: DVKVTQSSRYLVKRTGEKVFLECVQDMDHENMFWYRQDPGLGLRLIYFSYDVKMKEKGDIPEGYSVSREKKERFSLILESASTNQTSMYLCASSPQGTGRHIYFGEGSWLTVV.

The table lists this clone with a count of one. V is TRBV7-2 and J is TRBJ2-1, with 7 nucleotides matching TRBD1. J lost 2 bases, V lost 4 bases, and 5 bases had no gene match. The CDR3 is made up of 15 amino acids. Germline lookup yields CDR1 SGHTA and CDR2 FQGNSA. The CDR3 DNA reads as TGTGCCAGCAGCTCTTACAGGGGTCCCTACAATGAGCAGTTCTTC. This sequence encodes CASSSYRGPYNEQFF.

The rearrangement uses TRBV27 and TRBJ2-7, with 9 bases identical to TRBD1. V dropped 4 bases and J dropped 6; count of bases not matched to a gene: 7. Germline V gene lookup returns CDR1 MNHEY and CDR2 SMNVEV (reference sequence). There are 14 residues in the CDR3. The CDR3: CASSSGTGRAEQYF. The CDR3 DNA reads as TGTGCCAGCAGTTCCGGGACAGGGCGGGCCGAGCAGTACTTC.

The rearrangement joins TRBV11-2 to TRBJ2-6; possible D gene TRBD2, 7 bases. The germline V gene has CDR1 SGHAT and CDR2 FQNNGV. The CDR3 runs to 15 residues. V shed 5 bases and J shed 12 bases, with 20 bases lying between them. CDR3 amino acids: CASSLPGGSTAVLTF. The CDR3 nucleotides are TGTGCCAGCAGCCTCCCGGGGGGCAGTACCGCCGTCCTGACTTTC.

CDR3 in amino acids: CASSPTVLIAGDSFNEQFF. In DNA form, the CDR3 reads TGTGCCAGCAGTCCGACGGTACTCATAGCGGGGGATTCATTCAATGAGCAGTTCTTC. The genes are TRBV6-4 and TRBJ2-1; 9 bases match TRBD2. With V trimmed by 5 bases and J by 6 bases, 20 bases remained unmatched. The CDR3 covers 19 residues. Germline CDR1 is MRHNA and CDR2 is SNTAGT.

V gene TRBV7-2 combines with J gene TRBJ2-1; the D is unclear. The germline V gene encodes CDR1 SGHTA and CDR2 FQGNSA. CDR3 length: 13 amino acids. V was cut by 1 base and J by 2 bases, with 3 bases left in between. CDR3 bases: TGTGCCAGCAGCTTAGTCGCCTACAATGAGCAGTTCTTC. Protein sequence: CASSLVAYNEQFF.

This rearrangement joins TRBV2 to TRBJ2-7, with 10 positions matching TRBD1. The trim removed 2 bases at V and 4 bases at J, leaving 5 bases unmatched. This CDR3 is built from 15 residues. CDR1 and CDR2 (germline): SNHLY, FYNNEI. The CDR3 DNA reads TGTGCCAGCAGTGAACGGGACAGGGGTTGGTACGAGCAGTACTTC. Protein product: CASSERDRGWYEQYF.

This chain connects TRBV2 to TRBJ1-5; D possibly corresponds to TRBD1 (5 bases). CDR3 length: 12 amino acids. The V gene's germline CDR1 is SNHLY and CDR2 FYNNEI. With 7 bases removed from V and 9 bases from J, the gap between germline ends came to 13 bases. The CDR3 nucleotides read TGTGCCAGCATGGGGGGATTTCCGCCCCAGCATTTT. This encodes CASMGGFPPQHF.

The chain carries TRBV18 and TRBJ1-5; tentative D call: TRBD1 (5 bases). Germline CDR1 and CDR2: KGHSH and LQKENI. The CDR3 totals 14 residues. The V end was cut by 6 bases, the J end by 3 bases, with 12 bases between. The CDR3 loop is CASSSAGSNQPQHF. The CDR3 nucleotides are TGTGCCAGCTCGTCGGCAGGGTCCAATCAGCCCCAGCATTTT.

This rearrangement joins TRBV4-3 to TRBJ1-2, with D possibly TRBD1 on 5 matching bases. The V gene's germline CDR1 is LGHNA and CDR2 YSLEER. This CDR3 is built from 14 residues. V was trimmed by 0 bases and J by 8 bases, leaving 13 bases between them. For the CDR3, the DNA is TGCGCCAGCAGCCAAGATTGGCCAGGGCAAGGCTACACCTTC. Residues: CASSQDWPGQGYTF.

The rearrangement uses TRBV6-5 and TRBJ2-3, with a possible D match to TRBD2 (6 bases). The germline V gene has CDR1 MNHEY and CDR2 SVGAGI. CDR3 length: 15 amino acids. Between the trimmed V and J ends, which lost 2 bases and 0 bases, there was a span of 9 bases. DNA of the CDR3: TGTGCCAGCAGTTACGGGGGGTCTAGCACAGATACGCAGTATTTT. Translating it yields CASSYGGSSTDTQYF.

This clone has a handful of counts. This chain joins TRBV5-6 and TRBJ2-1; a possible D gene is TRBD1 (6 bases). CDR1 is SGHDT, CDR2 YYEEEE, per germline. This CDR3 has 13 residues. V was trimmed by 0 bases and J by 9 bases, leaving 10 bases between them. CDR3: CASSLGQVAEQFF. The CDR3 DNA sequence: TGTGCCAGCAGCTTGGGACAGGTCGCTGAGCAGTTCTTC. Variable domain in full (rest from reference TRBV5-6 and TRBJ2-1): DAGVTQSPTHLIKTRGQQVTLRCSPKSGHDTVSWYQQALGQGPQFIFQYYEEEERQRGNFPDRFSGHQFPNYSSELNVNALLLGDSALYLCASSLGQVAEQFFGPGTRLTVL.

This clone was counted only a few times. The CDR3 loop reads CASSGGGGYTF. For the CDR3, the DNA is TGTGCCAGCAGCGGAGGGGGCGGCTACACCTTC. J is TRBJ1-2 and V is TRBV5-4; 7 bases are a match to TRBD1. J was trimmed by 8 bases and V by 4 bases; bases with no gene match: 2. CDR3 length: 11 amino acids. From germline, CDR1 is SGHNT and CDR2 YYREEE (reference sequence).

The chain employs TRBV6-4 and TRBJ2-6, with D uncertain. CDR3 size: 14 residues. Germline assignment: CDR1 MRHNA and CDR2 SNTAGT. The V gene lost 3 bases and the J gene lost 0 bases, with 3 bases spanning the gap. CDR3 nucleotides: TGTGCCAGCAGTGAACTCTCTGGGGCCAACGTCCTGACTTTC. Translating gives CASSELSGANVLTF.

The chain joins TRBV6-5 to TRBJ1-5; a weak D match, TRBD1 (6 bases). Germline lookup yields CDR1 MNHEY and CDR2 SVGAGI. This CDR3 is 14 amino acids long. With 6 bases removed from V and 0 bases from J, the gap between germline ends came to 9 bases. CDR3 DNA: TGTGCCAGCAGCCGGACAGATAGCAATCAGCCCCAGCATTTT. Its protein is CASSRTDSNQPQHF.

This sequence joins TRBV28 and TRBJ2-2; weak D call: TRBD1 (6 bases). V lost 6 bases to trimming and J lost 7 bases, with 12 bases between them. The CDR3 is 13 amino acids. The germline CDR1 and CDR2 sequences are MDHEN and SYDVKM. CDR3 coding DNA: TGTGCCAGCAGGCCCACAGGGTTCGGGGAGCTGTTTTTT. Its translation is CASRPTGFGELFF.

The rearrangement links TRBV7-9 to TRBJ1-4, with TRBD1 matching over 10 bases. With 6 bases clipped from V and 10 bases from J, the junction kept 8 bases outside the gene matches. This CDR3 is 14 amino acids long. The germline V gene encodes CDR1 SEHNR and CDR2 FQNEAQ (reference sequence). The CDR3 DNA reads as TGTGCCAGCAGTGCTGGGACAGGGGCGGCAAAACTGTTTTTT. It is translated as CASSAGTGAAKLFF.

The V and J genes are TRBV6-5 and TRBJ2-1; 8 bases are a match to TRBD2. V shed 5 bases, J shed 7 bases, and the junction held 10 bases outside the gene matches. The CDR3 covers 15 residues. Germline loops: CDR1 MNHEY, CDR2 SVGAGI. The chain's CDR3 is CASSHEGTGGNEQFF. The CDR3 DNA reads TGTGCCAGCAGTCATGAAGGGACGGGGGGGAATGAGCAGTTCTTC.

DNA for the CDR3: TGTGCCAGCAGCCAAGGGGCCGGACAGGGGGCTCAGGTCGAGACCCAGTACTTC. Translated, it gives CASSQGAGQGAQVETQYF. The rearrangement uses TRBV4-2 and TRBJ2-5; 11 bases agree with TRBD1. V shed 1 base and J 5 bases; nucleotides not matched to a gene: 12. Germline-derived CDR1 and CDR2 are LGHNA and YNFKEQ. This CDR3 is built from 18 residues.

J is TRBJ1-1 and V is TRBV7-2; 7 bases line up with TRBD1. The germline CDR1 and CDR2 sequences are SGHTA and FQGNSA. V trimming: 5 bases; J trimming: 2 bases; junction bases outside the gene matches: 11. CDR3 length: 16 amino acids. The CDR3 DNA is TGTGCCAGCAGCCTAGAGACAGGGCGGGGAAACACTGAAGCTTTCTTT. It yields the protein CASSLETGRGNTEAFF.

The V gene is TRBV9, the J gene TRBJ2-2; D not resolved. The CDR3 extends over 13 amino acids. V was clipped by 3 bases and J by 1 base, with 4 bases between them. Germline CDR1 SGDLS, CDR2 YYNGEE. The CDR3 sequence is CASSAMNTGELFF. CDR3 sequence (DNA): TGTGCCAGCAGCGCAATGAACACCGGGGAGCTGTTTTTT.

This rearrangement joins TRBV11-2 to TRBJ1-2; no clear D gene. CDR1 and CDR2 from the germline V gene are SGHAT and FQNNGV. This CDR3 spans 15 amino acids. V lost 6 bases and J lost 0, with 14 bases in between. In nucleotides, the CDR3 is TGTGCCAGCAGTCATATAGGGAGGCCTAACTATGGCTACACCTTC. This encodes CASSHIGRPNYGYTF.